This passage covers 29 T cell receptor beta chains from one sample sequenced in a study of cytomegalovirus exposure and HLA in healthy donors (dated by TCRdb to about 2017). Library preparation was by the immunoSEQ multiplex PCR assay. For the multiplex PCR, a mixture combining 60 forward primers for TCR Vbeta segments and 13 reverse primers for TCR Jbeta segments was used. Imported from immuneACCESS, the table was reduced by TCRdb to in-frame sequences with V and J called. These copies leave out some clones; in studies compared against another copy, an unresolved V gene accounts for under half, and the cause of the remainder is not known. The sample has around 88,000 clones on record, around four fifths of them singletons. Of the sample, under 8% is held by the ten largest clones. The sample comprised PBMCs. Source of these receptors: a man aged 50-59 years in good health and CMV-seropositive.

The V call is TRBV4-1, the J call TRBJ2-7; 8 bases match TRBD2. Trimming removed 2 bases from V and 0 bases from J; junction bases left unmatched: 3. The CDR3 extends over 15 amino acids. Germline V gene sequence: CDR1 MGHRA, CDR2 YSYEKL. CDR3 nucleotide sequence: TGCGCCAGCAGCCAATTACTAGCGGCCTCCTACGAGCAGTACTTC. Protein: CASSQLLAASYEQYF.

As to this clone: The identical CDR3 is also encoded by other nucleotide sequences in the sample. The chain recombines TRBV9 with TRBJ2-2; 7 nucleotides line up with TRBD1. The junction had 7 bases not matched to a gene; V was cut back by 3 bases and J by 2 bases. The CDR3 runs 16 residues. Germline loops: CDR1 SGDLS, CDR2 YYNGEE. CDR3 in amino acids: CASSAPDRLNTGELFF. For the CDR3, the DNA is TGTGCCAGCAGCGCCCCGGACAGGCTAAACACCGGGGAGCTGTTTTTT.

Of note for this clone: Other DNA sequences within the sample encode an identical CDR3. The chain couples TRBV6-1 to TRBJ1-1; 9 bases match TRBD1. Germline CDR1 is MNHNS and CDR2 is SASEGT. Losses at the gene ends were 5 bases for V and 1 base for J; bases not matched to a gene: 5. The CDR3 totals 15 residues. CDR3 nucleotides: TGTGCCAGCAGTCTTCGGACAGGGGCGAACACTGAAGCTTTCTTT. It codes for CASSLRTGANTEAFF.

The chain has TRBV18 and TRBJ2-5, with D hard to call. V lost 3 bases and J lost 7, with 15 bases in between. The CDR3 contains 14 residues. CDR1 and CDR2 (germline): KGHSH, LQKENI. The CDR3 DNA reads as TGTGCCAGCTCACCCCCCGCACTGCTAGGGACCCAGTACTTC. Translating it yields CASSPPALLGTQYF. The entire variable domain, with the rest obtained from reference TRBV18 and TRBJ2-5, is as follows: NAGVMQNPRHLVRRRGQEARLRCSPMKGHSHVYWYRQLPEEGLKFMVYLQKENIIDESGMPKERFSAEFPKEGPSILRIQQVVRGDSAAYFCASSPPALLGTQYFGPGTRLLVL.

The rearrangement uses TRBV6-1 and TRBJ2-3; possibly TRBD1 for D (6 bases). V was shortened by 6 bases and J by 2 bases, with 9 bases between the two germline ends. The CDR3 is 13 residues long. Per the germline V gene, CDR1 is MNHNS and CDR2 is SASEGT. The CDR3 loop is CASRGTLTDTQYF. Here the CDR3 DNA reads TGTGCCAGCAGAGGGACACTCACAGATACGCAGTATTTT.

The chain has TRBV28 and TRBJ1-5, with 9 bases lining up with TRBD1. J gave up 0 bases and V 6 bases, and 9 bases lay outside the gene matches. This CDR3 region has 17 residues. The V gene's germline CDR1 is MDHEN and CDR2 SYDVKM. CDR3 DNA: TGTGCCAGCAGATCCGGGACAGGGTACGCTAGCAATCAGCCCCAGCATTTT. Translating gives CASRSGTGYASNQPQHF. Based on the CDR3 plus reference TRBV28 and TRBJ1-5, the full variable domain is DVKVTQSSRYLVKRTGEKVFLECVQDMDHENMFWYRQDPGLGLRLIYFSYDVKMKEKGDIPEGYSVSREKKERFSLILESASTNQTSMYLCASRSGTGYASNQPQHFGDGTRLSIL.

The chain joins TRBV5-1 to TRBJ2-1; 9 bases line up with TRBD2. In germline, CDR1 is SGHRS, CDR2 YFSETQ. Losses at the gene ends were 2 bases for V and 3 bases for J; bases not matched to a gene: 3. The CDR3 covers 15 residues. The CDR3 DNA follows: TGCGCCAGCAGCTTCACTAGCGGGTTCTACAATGAGCAGTTCTTC. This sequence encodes CASSFTSGFYNEQFF.

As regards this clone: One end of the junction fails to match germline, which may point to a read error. CDR3 in DNA: TGTGCCAGCACCTCAGGGATATATAATTCACCCCTCAACTTT. Protein product: CASTSGIYNSPLNF. The rearrangement links TRBV6-5 to TRBJ1-6, with D maybe TRBD1 (5 bases). Germline V gene sequence: CDR1 MNHEY, CDR2 SVGAGI. CDR3 length: 14 residues.

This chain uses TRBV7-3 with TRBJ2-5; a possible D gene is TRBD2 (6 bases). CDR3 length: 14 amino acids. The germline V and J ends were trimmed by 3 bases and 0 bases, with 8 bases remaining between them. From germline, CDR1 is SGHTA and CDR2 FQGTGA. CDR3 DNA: TGTGCCAGCAGCTTGACGGGGGACCAAGAGACCCAGTACTTC. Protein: CASSLTGDQETQYF.

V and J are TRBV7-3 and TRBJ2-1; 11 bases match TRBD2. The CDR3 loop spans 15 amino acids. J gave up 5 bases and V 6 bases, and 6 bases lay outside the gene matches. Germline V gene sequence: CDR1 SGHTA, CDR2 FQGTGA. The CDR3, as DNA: TGTGCCAGCAGTCTAGCGGGGGGCCGCAACAATGAGCAGTTCTTC. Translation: CASSLAGGRNNEQFF.

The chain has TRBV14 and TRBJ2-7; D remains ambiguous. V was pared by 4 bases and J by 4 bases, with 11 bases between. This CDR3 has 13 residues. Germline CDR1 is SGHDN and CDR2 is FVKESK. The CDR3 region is CASSPLWAYEQYF. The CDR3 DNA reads TGTGCCAGCAGCCCTTTGTGGGCTTACGAGCAGTACTTC.

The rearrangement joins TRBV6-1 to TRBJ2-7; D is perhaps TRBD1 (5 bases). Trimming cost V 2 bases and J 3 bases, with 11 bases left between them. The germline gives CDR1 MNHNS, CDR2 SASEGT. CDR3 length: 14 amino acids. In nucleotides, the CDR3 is TGTGCCAGCAGTGAACACAGGCGTGGCTACGAGCAGTACTTC. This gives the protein CASSEHRRGYEQYF.

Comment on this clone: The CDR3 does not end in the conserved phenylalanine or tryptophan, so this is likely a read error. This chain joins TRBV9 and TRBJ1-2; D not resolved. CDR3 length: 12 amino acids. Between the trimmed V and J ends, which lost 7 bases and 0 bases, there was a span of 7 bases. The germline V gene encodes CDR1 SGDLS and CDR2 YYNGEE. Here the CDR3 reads CASGGANYGYTS. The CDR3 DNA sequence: TGTGCCAGCGGCGGAGCTAACTATGGCTACACCTCC.

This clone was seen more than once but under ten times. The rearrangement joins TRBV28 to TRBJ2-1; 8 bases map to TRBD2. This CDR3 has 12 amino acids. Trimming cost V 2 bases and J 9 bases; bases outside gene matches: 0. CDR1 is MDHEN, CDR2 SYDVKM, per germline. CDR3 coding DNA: TGTGCCAGCAGTTTACGGGGGGGTGAGCAGTTCTTC. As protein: CASSLRGGEQFF.

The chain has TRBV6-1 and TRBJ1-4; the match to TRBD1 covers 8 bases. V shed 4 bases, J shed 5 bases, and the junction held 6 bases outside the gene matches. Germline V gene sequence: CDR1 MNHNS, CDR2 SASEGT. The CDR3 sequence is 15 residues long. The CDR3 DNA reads TGTGCCAGCAGTGCTAACAGGGGGGGGAATGAAAAACTGTTTTTT. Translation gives CASSANRGGNEKLFF.

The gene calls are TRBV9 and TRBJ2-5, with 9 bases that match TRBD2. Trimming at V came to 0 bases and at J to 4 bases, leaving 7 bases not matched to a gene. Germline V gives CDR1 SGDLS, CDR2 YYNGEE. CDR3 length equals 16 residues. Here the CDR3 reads CASSVGVGAGGETQYF. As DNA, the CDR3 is TGTGCCAGCAGCGTAGGGGTGGGAGCGGGGGGAGAGACCCAGTACTTC.

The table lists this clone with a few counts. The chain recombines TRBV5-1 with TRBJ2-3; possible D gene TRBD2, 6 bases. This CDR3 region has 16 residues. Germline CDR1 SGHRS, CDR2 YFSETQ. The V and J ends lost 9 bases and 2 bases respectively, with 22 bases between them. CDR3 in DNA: TGCGCCACCGTCCCGCTCATTAGCGGTCCCACAGATACGCAGTATTTT. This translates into CATVPLISGPTDTQYF.

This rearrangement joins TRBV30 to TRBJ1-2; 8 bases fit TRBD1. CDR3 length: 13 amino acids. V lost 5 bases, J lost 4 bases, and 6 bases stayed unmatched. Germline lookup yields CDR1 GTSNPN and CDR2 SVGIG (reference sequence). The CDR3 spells CAWGRDRPYGYTF. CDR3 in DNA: TGTGCCTGGGGCCGGGACAGGCCCTATGGCTACACCTTC.

DNA for the CDR3: TGTGCCAGCAGACGGCAGGGGAGTTACGAGCAGTACTTC. Its translation is CASRRQGSYEQYF. The chain has TRBV27 and TRBJ2-7; tentative D call: TRBD1 (6 bases). Per the germline V gene, CDR1 is MNHEY and CDR2 is SMNVEV (reference sequence). Trimming removed 6 bases from V and 4 bases from J, with 13 bases in between. The CDR3 sequence is 13 residues long.

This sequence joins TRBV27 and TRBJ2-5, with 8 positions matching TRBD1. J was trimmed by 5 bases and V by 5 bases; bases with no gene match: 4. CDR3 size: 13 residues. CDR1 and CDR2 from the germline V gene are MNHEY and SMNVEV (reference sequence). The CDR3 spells CASSRRGLETQYF. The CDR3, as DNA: TGTGCCAGCAGTCGCAGGGGGCTGGAGACCCAGTACTTC.

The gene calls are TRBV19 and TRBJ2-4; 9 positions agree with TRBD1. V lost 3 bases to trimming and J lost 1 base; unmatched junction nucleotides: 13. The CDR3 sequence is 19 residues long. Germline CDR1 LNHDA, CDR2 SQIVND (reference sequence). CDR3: CASSIDSGQGIGAKNIQYF. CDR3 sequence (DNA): TGTGCCAGTAGTATCGACTCTGGACAGGGGATTGGGGCCAAAAACATTCAGTACTTC.

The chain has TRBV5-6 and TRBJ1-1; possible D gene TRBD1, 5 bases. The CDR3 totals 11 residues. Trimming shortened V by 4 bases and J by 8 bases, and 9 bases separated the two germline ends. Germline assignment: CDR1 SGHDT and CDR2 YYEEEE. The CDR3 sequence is CASSAGPEAFF. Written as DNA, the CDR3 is TGTGCCAGCAGCGCAGGGCCCGAAGCTTTCTTT.

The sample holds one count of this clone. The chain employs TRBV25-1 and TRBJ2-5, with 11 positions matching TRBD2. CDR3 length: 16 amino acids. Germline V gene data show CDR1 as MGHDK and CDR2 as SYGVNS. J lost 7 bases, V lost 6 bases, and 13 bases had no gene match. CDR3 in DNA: TGTGCCAGCAGCTATCCCGGACTAGCGGGTCTGGGGACCCAGTACTTC. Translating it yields CASSYPGLAGLGTQYF.

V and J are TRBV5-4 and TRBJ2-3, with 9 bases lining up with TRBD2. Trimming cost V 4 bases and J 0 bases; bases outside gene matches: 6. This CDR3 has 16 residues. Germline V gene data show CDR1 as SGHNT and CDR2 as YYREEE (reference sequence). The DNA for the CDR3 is TGTGCCAGCAGCCACAGCGGGGGGCTCAGCACAGATACGCAGTATTTT. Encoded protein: CASSHSGGLSTDTQYF. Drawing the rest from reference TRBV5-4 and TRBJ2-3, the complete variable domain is ETGVTQSPTHLIKTRGQQVTLRCSSQSGHNTVSWYQQALGQGPQFIFQYYREEENGRGNFPPRFSGLQFPNYSSELNVNALELDDSALYLCASSHSGGLSTDTQYFGPGTRLTVL.

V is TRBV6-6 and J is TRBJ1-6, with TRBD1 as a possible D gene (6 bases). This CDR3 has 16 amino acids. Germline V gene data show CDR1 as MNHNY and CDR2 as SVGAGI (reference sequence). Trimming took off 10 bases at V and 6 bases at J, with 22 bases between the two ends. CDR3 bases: TGTGCCACCGGGGTGGGGGCAGTTAGCACTAATTCACCCCTCCACTTT. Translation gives CATGVGAVSTNSPLHF.

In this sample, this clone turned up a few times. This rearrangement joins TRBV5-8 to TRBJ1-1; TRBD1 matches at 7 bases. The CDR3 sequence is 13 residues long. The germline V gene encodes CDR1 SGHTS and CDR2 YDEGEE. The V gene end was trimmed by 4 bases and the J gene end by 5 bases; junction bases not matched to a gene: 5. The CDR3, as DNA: TGTGCCAGCAGCCTCCAGGGGGATACTGAAGCTTTCTTT. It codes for CASSLQGDTEAFF.

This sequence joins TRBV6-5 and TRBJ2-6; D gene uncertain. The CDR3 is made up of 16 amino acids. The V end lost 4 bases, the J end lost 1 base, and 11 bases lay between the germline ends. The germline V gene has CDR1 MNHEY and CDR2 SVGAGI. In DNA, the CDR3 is TGTGCCAGCAGTTTCGCGCCACTTTCTGGGGCCAACGTCCTGACTTTC. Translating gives CASSFAPLSGANVLTF.

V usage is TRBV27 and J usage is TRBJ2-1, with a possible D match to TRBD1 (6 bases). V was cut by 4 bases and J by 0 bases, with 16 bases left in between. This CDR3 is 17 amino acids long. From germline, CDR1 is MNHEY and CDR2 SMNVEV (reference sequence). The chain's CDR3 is CASSSPNRVSSYNEQFF. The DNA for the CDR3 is TGTGCCAGCAGTTCCCCCAACAGGGTATCCTCCTACAATGAGCAGTTCTTC.

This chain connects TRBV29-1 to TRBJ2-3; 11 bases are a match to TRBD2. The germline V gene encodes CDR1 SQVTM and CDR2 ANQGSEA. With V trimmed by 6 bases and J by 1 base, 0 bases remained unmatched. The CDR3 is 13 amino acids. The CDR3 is CSVLAGGTDTQYF. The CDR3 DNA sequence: TGCAGCGTACTAGCGGGGGGCACAGATACGCAGTATTTT.